A selection of T cell receptor beta chains follows, all from one sample in a study of T cell responses to AZD1222 COVID-19 vaccine. Measured with immunoSEQ multiplex PCR; TCRdb has only the in-frame clones, and not every one. Among approximately 150,000 clones listed, 85% to 95% were seen once. The sequencing used peripheral blood, collected after recovery from COVID-19. These receptors came from an adult who had recovered from COVID-19. CDR3s include the opening cysteine and the closing phenylalanine or tryptophan. The D gene is left open where the match is weak. Size tells how often a clone was seen (once, few, many) or the class of an expanded clone, and some rows leave it out.

V: TRBV18
D: NA
J: TRBJ1-2
size: NA
DNA: TGTGCCAGCTCACCAGGGGGGACTGGCTACACCTTC
CDR3: CASSPGGTGYTF

V: TRBV3-1/TRBV3-2
D: TRBD1
J: TRBJ2-7
size: NA
DNA: TGTGCCAGCAGCCAAGGAGGGACAGGTTGGTCCTACGAGCAGTACTTC
CDR3: CASSQGGTGWSYEQYF

V: TRBV28
D: NA
J: TRBJ1-1
size: NA
DNA: TGTGCCAGCAGACCGGGGGGGGCAAGCACTGAAGCTTTCTTT
CDR3: CASRPGGASTEAFF

V: TRBV19
D: TRBD1
J: TRBJ1-3
size: NA
DNA: TGTGCCAGTAACGCACAGGGGACTGGAAACACCATATATTTT
CDR3: CASNAQGTGNTIYF

V: TRBV28
D: NA
J: TRBJ2-7
size: NA
DNA: TGTGCCAGCAGTCAACATGGGTTGGGCTCCTACGAGCAGTACTTC
CDR3: CASSQHGLGSYEQYF

V: TRBV4-1
D: NA
J: TRBJ2-3
size: once
DNA: TGCGCCAGCAGCCCCACAGAACTCCTGGGAACAACTAGCACAGATACGCAGTATTTT
CDR3: CASSPTELLGTTSTDTQYF

V: TRBV5-1
D: NA
J: TRBJ1-2
size: NA
DNA: TGCGCCAGCAGCAGCCGGGACCTCGATGGCTACACCTTC
CDR3: CASSSRDLDGYTF

V: TRBV7-9
D: NA
J: TRBJ1-2
size: NA
DNA: TGTGCCAGCCGAGGGCAGGCCTATGGCTACACCTTC
CDR3: CASRGQAYGYTF

V: TRBV28
D: TRBD2
J: TRBJ2-2
size: NA
DNA: TGTGCCAGCACCAGGACTAGCGGGAGGAGAAACACCGGGGAGCTGTTTTTT
CDR3: CASTRTSGRRNTGELFF

V: TRBV10-2
D: NA
J: TRBJ2-7
size: NA
DNA: TGCGCCAGCAGTCCCTCTGTAGTTCCCCGATACGAGCAGTACTTC
CDR3: CASSPSVVPRYEQYF

V: TRBV5-5
D: NA
J: TRBJ2-7
size: few
DNA: TGTGCCAGCAGCTTGGTAGCAGGGGAGATCTACGAGCAGTACTTC
CDR3: CASSLVAGEIYEQYF

V: TRBV11-2
D: TRBD1
J: TRBJ2-7
size: NA
DNA: TGTGCCAGCAGGGCAGGGGGCTACGAGCAGTACTTC
CDR3: CASRAGGYEQYF

V: TRBV28
D: TRBD1
J: TRBJ1-5
size: NA
DNA: TGTGCCAGCAGTTTTTCACGGGACAGGGGAAGACATCAGCCCCAGCATTTT
CDR3: CASSFSRDRGRHQPQHF

V: TRBV7-9
D: TRBD2
J: TRBJ2-3
size: NA
DNA: TGTGCCAGCAGCCGTAGCGGGAGCACAGATACGCAGTATTTT
CDR3: CASSRSGSTDTQYF

V: TRBV5-5
D: NA
J: TRBJ2-7
size: NA
DNA: TGTGCCAGCAGCCTGGACGGTCCCTACGAGCAGTACTTC
CDR3: CASSLDGPYEQYF

V: TRBV7-2
D: NA
J: TRBJ2-7
size: NA
DNA: TGTGCCAGCAGCTTAGTCAAAGGCCTGCACGAGCAGTACTTC
CDR3: CASSLVKGLHEQYF

V: TRBV29-1
D: NA
J: TRBJ1-1
size: NA
DNA: TGCAGCGTTGTTCGGGGCACTGAAGCTTTCTTT
CDR3: CSVVRGTEAFF

V: TRBV9
D: NA
J: TRBJ1-2
size: NA
DNA: TGTGCCAGCAACCAGGGCGGTATGGGCTACACCTTC
CDR3: CASNQGGMGYTF

V: TRBV24-1
D: NA
J: TRBJ2-2
size: NA
DNA: TGTGCCACCAGTGATTCGTTTGCGGGAAGCTTCGGGGAGCTGTTTTTT
CDR3: CATSDSFAGSFGELFF

V: TRBV7-8
D: NA
J: TRBJ2-7
size: NA
DNA: TGTGCCAGCAGCTTAGTCGCGGGTGAGCAGTACTTC
CDR3: CASSLVAGEQYF

V: TRBV5-4
D: NA
J: TRBJ2-1
size: NA
DNA: TGTGCCAGCAGCTTGACCGCCGCCAGCTACAATGAGCAGTTCTTC
CDR3: CASSLTAASYNEQFF

V: TRBV19
D: NA
J: TRBJ1-5
size: once
DNA: TGTGCCAGTAGTACCCGACAGCATAGCAATCAGCCCCAGCATTTT
CDR3: CASSTRQHSNQPQHF

V: TRBV21-1
D: NA
J: TRBJ1-1
size: NA
DNA: TGTGCCAGCACAGATCCTGGGAGGGGAACTGAAGCTTTCTTT
CDR3: CASTDPGRGTEAFF